One and the same sample provided the 11 T cell receptor beta chains below, sequenced in a study of naive and memory T cell subsets (dated by TCRdb to 2017 to 2019). Library construction relied on UMI-ligation and nested PCR. TCRdb records Illumina MiSeq as the sequencer. An equimolar mix of two oligonucleotides covering both TRBC1 and TRBC2 was used as the beta constant-region primer. TCRdb's own reprocessing of the public reads used fastp at Q25 and MiXCR and kept productive beta chains. When rows share a CDR3 protein, they turn into one entry using the most common DNA and genes. The sample table lists roughly 91,000 distinct CDR3 sequences, about 12% of them with a count of one. Together, the top ten hold 0.9% to 0.95% of the sample. Sequencing input: central memory CD4+ T cells from blood. According to the study, the label for this sample's cell subset or site signals: central memory, CD45RA- CD27+. These receptors were taken from a human donor in good health.

The CDR3 nucleotides read TGCAGTGCTAGCCGGGACCCATTGGCTTCACCCCTCCACTTT. Translated: CSASRDPLASPLHF. J is TRBJ1-6 and V is TRBV20-1; tentatively, D is TRBD1 (5 bases). The CDR3 has 14 amino acids. CDR1 and CDR2 (germline): DFQATT, SNEGSKA (reference sequence). V lost 3 bases to trimming and J lost 9 bases, with 15 bases between them.

The rearrangement joins TRBV13 to TRBJ1-4; D gene unclear. The V end lost 0 bases, the J end lost 7 bases, and 6 bases lay between the germline ends. In germline, CDR1 is PRHDT, CDR2 FYEKMQ (reference sequence). The CDR3 is made up of 13 amino acids. Here the CDR3 reads CASSLGLGEKLFF. CDR3 nucleotides: TGTGCCAGCAGCTTAGGTTTAGGTGAAAAACTGTTTTTT.

This clonotype was observed a handful of times. J is TRBJ1-5 and V is TRBV30; no clear D. The germline V gene encodes CDR1 GTSNPN and CDR2 SVGIG (reference sequence). The CDR3 length is 15 residues. Trimming pared 0 bases from V and 2 bases from J, leaving 11 bases between. CDR3 bases: TGTGCCTGGAGTGTAGGAGGGTCGGGCAATCAGCCCCAGCATTTT. Its protein product is CAWSVGGSGNQPQHF.

In its sample, this clonotype is medium-sized. The rearrangement joins TRBV28 to TRBJ2-7; D gene ambiguous. Germline V gives CDR1 MDHEN, CDR2 SYDVKM. The CDR3 has 11 residues. Trimming removed 1 base at V and 3 bases at J, with 1 base between. CDR3 sequence: CASSLYYEQYF. CDR3 DNA: TGTGCCAGCAGTTTATACTACGAGCAGTACTTC.

This clonotype was counted a few times. The chain links TRBV7-8 to TRBJ2-2, with D possibly TRBD2 on 7 matching bases. The CDR3 covers 14 residues. V was pared by 2 bases and J by 9 bases, with 13 bases between. Germline V CDR1 and CDR2: SGHVS, FQNEAQ. CDR3 sequence reads: CASSLREGERELFF. The DNA for the CDR3 is TGTGCCAGCAGCTTAAGGGAGGGGGAGCGGGAGCTGTTTTTT.

This clonotype came up a few times. The rearrangement joins TRBV12-3 or TRBV12-4 to TRBJ1-3; D is perhaps TRBD1 (5 bases). The CDR3 length is 15 residues. Trimming took off 7 bases at V and 0 bases at J, with 13 bases between the two ends. The CDR3 bases are TGTGCCAGCAACTCGGGGCTTTACTCTGGAAACACCATATATTTT. Amino acids: CASNSGLYSGNTIYF.

This clonotype was counted at least ten times. The chain has TRBV6-1 and TRBJ2-5; D is unresolved. The germline V gene encodes CDR1 MNHNS and CDR2 SASEGT. This CDR3 is 11 amino acids long. Trimming cost V 8 bases and J 5 bases, with 9 bases left between them. The DNA of the CDR3 is TGTGCCAGCGGAACCCCCGAGACCCAGTACTTC. This translates into CASGTPETQYF.

The chain links TRBV7-2 to TRBJ1-5; D uncertain. The germline V and J ends were trimmed by 4 bases and 0 bases, with 10 bases remaining between them. The CDR3 runs to 15 residues. Per the germline V gene, CDR1 is SGHTA and CDR2 is FQGNSA. CDR3 in amino acids: CASSSVTSSNQPQHF. In DNA, the CDR3 is TGTGCCAGCAGCTCCGTAACAAGTAGCAATCAGCCCCAGCATTTT.

This clonotype was seen a few times. It may be a read error: a sequence one base away is much more abundant. The chain is built from TRBV11-2 and TRBJ2-3; TRBD2 matches at 11 bases. Germline CDR1 is SGHAT and CDR2 is FQNNGV. The CDR3 covers 19 residues. The J segment lost 9 bases and the V segment lost 2 bases, leaving 19 bases of the junction unmatched. The CDR3 DNA follows: TGTGCCAGCAGCTTACGACAGACTAGCGGGGTGGGTAGGGCTGTGACGCAGTATTTT. This translates into CASSLRQTSGVGRAVTQYF.

This clonotype has just a few counts. The CDR3 is CASSLQGYSDTQYF. CDR3 sequence (DNA): TGTGCCAGCAGCTTACAGGGGTATTCGGATACGCAGTATTTT. The V and J genes are TRBV5-4 and TRBJ2-3; 7 positions match TRBD1. V gave up 2 bases and J gave up 6 bases; unmatched junction bases: 6. This CDR3 comprises 14 residues. CDR1 SGHNT and CDR2 YYREEE come from the germline V gene (reference sequence).

The chain joins TRBV2 to TRBJ1-1; D is possibly TRBD1 (5 bases). The CDR3 extends over 15 amino acids. Germline V gene data show CDR1 as SNHLY and CDR2 as FYNNEI. V was cut by 4 bases and J by 5 bases, with 17 bases left in between. CDR3 coding DNA: TGTGCCAGCAGTGCTGTCGGGTCAGGGCGAACTGAAGCTTTCTTT. Its protein product is CASSAVGSGRTEAFF.